This TCR beta chain was recorded in a study of blood T cell repertoires in COVID-19 (dated by TCRdb to 2018 to 2021). At the level of the whole study: Samples covering the acute and convalescent phases of COVID-19 were provided by collaborators in the United States, Italy and Spain. The repertoires were released in a freely available public database intended as a resource for research on the immune response to SARS-CoV-2. The samples were drawn from two sources: the first 160 participants of the ongoing ImmuneRACE study, and 1,000 to 1,500 subjects contributed by 6 global collaborators. The prospective study material was composed of cDNA or gDNA derived from T cells, B-cell-depleted T cells, or PBMCs. The dataset comprised deeply sampled blood TCRbeta repertoires from subjects exposed to, actively infected with, or recovered from COVID-19. Nearly every sample came with metadata listing a de-identified subject ID, COVID-19 status, age in years and sex. Where HLA class I and class II types were available, the types were taken from metadata supplied by the sample provider, not from assay-based typing. Here is what the overall study found, with its caveats: Clinical and demographic metadata were provided uncurated, with the amount varying by source and participant.

Concerning this clone itself: The target of this receptor is not known. No per-base quality is available; no much larger clone lies one base away.

TCRbeta CDR3 regions were amplified from genomic DNA using the immunoSEQ Assay, a bias-controlled multiplex PCR. For the original study's pipeline: Nucleated cell counts per sample were estimated from amplification of reference gene primers within the assay. Sequence reads were collapsed and filtered to measure the absolute abundance of every unique TCRbeta CDR3 rearrangement. Productive Simpson clonality was computed per sample as the square root of Simpson's diversity index over productive rearrangements. TCRdb stores this immuneACCESS table with in-frame sequences only. Part of the clones is absent; in the studies checked, under half of the shortfall reflects unresolved V genes, and no reason is known for the rest. V and J calls plus clone size are reproduced from that table; the DNA served to infer D and trimming. In all, the sample holds around 81,000 clones, and 86% of those were seen once. Roughly 2% of the sample is taken by the ten largest.

Each collaborating institution followed its own protocols to collect whole blood in K2EDTA tubes. Collaborator samples were shipped for TCRbeta analysis as frozen whole blood, isolated PBMCs, or DNA extracted from either sample type. The TCR sequence derives from a woman between 55 and 75 years old with acute or convalescent COVID-19. The sample taken for sequencing was peripheral blood.

The CDR3 amino acid sequence is: CASSTLQGNSPLHF. The bases read TGTGCCAGCAGCACCTTACAGGGAAATTCACCCCTCCACTTT. This chain joins TRBV5-4 to TRBJ1-6; D gene: possibly TRBD1, on 6 matching bases. The germline V gene (reference sequence) yields SGHNT for CDR1 and YYREEE for CDR2. From its cysteine to its phenylalanine, the CDR3 spans 14 amino acids. The only DNA kept is the CDR3, 42 bases in frame from the first base. V is clipped by 4 bases and J by 7 bases, and the sequence between their germline boundaries is 12 bases long.